This T cell receptor beta chain was recovered during a study of shared clonotypes between healthy human individuals. Whole-study context: A couple of women and three men aged 18 to 49 made up the donors.

As to this clone: Its antigen is not identified. At one of its ends the junction is not consistent with the germline gene, which may arise from a read error.

Assay used: immunoSEQ multiplex PCR; TCRdb lists only in-frame clones, some missing. The table lists over a million clones, 65% to 75% of them singletons, with roughly 1.5% in the top ten. Notes on the study in general: Shared across several donors were about 4.6% of the naive CD4 clonotypes. Some clonotypes were shared by all four sorted-subset donors, while others were not shared. The non-shared ones had lower generation probabilities than the shared ones.

Germline V gene sequence: CDR1 SGHRS, CDR2 YFSETQ. The CDR3 runs 16 residues. Sequencing was done on a sample of memory CD4+ T cells sorted from blood. As for subset: CD45RA-negative fraction. The clonotype originates from a man between 18 and 35 years old in good health. J is TRBJ2-5 and V is TRBV5-1; a possible D gene is TRBD1 (6 bases). Written as DNA, the CDR3 is TGCGCCAGCAGCTTGGCTGGGGGCACCGTCCAAGAGACCCAGCACTTC. It translates to CASSLAGGTVQETQHF.